The rows below give T cell receptor beta chains drawn from one sample of a study of long-term antiretroviral therapy in people with HIV. Sequenced by immunoSEQ multiplex PCR; TCRdb stores in-frame clones only, minus some. Seen here are tens of thousands of clones, 80% to 90% observed once, and the top ten hold almost 3.5%. Here the sequenced sample was unsorted PBMCs, taken 1.9 years after starting antiretroviral therapy. These receptors were collected from a woman between 50 and 59 years old with HIV. The CDR3 runs from the conserved cysteine through the conserved F or W. Fields, in order: J gene, V gene, clone size, D gene, CDR3 DNA, CDR3 protein. A D gene is named only where the DNA matches it firmly. Size tells how often a clone was seen (once, few, many) or the class of an expanded clone, and some rows leave it out.

J gene: TRBJ2-5
V gene: TRBV19
clone size: few
D gene: .
CDR3 DNA: TGTGCCAGTAGTCTTGACGGACAGCCTGGGGAGACCCAGTACTTC
CDR3 protein: CASSLDGQPGETQYF

J gene: TRBJ2-1
V gene: TRBV19
clone size: .
D gene: TRBD1
CDR3 DNA: TGTGCCAGTAGTATTCTGGGGACAGTGGCCTACAATGAGCAGTTCTTC
CDR3 protein: CASSILGTVAYNEQFF

J gene: TRBJ1-1
V gene: TRBV7-8
clone size: .
D gene: .
CDR3 DNA: TGTGCCAGCAGCTTATGGGCGACTGAAGCTTTCTTT
CDR3 protein: CASSLWATEAFF

J gene: TRBJ1-6
V gene: TRBV2
clone size: .
D gene: .
CDR3 DNA: TGTGCCAGCAGTGTAGACCGTAGCTCCTATAATTCACCCCTCCACTTT
CDR3 protein: CASSVDRSSYNSPLHF

J gene: TRBJ2-7
V gene: TRBV6-1
clone size: .
D gene: TRBD1
CDR3 DNA: TGTGCCAGCAGTGAAGCCCCGGGACAGGGGTCTCTGGAGTACTTC
CDR3 protein: CASSEAPGQGSLEYF

J gene: TRBJ2-1
V gene: TRBV7-9
clone size: .
D gene: TRBD1
CDR3 DNA: TGTGCCAGCAGGATCGGACTAACCCGGGACAGGAAACTCAATGAGCAGTTCTTC
CDR3 protein: CASRIGLTRDRKLNEQFF

J gene: TRBJ2-7
V gene: TRBV11-2
clone size: .
D gene: TRBD2
CDR3 DNA: TGTGCCAGCAGCCCACTCCCCGGGACTAGCGGTGCCTACGAGCAGTACTTC
CDR3 protein: CASSPLPGTSGAYEQYF

J gene: TRBJ2-3
V gene: TRBV7-2
clone size: .
D gene: .
CDR3 DNA: TGTGCCAGCAGCTTAGGATTAGCAAAAGATACGCAGTATTTT
CDR3 protein: CASSLGLAKDTQYF

J gene: TRBJ2-7
V gene: TRBV4-3
clone size: .
D gene: .
CDR3 DNA: TGCGCCAGCAGCCAAAGATCAGCGGTTGCCTACGAGCAGTACTTC
CDR3 protein: CASSQRSAVAYEQYF

J gene: TRBJ1-2
V gene: TRBV18
clone size: once
D gene: .
CDR3 DNA: TGTGCCAGCTCACCAAAGGGGGATCGGGGCTACACCTTC
CDR3 protein: CASSPKGDRGYTF

J gene: TRBJ1-1
V gene: TRBV4-3
clone size: .
D gene: .
CDR3 DNA: TGCGCCAGCAGCCAAGATCGGGCGTTGAACACTGAAGCTTTCTTT
CDR3 protein: CASSQDRALNTEAFF

J gene: TRBJ2-1
V gene: TRBV5-4
clone size: .
D gene: TRBD2
CDR3 DNA: TGTGCCAGCAACCCGGGGGGGCAGCTCAATGAGCAGTTCTTC
CDR3 protein: CASNPGGQLNEQFF

J gene: TRBJ2-7
V gene: TRBV9
clone size: .
D gene: .
CDR3 DNA: TGTGCCAGCAGCGTAGAGGAACAGGGCGGTTACGAGCAGTACTTC
CDR3 protein: CASSVEEQGGYEQYF

J gene: TRBJ2-7
V gene: TRBV18
clone size: .
D gene: .
CDR3 DNA: TGTGCCAGCTCAACAGGGCGTTGGGAGCAGTACTTC
CDR3 protein: CASSTGRWEQYF

J gene: TRBJ2-7
V gene: TRBV5-1
clone size: .
D gene: .
CDR3 DNA: TGCGCCAGCAGCCCTGGTGGGGGGCAAGAGTACGAGCAGTACTTC
CDR3 protein: CASSPGGGQEYEQYF

J gene: TRBJ2-1
V gene: TRBV9
clone size: .
D gene: TRBD2
CDR3 DNA: TGTGCCAGCAGCGTCGGCGGGGGGGCCTACAATGAGCAGTTCTTC
CDR3 protein: CASSVGGGAYNEQFF

J gene: TRBJ1-5
V gene: TRBV30
clone size: .
D gene: .
CDR3 DNA: TGTGCCTGGAGTGCGGGGAGGGCGGATCAGCCCCAGCATTTT
CDR3 protein: CAWSAGRADQPQHF